This T cell receptor (beta chain) was profiled in a study of blood T cell repertoires in COVID-19. Study-wide background: Sources were T cells, B-cell-depleted T cells, or PBMCs; the material itself was cDNA or gDNA.

As originally analysed: How many nucleated cells were present was estimated from reference gene primer amplification. The table came from immunoSEQ multiplex PCR; TCRdb's copy has only in-frame clones and leaves some out. D and trimming were read from the DNA, whereas the V and J calls and clone size are those reported in that table. The data contain about 110,000 clones, around 86% of them seen just once; the ten biggest clones take up over 35%. V lost 6 bases, J lost 4 bases, and 6 bases stayed unmatched. This CDR3 spans 14 amino acids. From germline, CDR1 is MDHEN and CDR2 SYDVKM. The chain has TRBV28 and TRBJ2-1; 7 bases are a match to TRBD1. This clonotype was sampled from an elderly man with acute or convalescent COVID-19. The sample was peripheral blood. This CDR3 reads CASRGRQGYNEQFF. DNA for the CDR3: TGTGCCAGCAGGGGTCGACAGGGTTACAATGAGCAGTTCTTC.